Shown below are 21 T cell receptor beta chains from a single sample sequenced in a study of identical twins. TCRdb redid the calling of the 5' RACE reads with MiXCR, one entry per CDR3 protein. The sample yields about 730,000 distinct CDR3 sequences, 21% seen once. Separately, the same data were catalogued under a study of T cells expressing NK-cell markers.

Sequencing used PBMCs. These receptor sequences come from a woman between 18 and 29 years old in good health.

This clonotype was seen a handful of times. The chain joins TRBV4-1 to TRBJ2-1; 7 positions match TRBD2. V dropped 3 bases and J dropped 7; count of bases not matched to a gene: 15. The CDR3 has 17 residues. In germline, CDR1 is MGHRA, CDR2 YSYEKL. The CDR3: CASSHVAGLPRSNEQFF. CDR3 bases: TGCGCCAGCAGCCACGTAGCGGGCCTACCACGCTCTAATGAGCAGTTCTTC.

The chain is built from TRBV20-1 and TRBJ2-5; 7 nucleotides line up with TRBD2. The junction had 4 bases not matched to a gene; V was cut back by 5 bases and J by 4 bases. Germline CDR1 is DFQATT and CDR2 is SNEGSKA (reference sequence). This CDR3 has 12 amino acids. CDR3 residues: CSAGLVAETQYF. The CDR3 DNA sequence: TGCAGTGCTGGACTAGTAGCAGAGACCCAGTACTTC.

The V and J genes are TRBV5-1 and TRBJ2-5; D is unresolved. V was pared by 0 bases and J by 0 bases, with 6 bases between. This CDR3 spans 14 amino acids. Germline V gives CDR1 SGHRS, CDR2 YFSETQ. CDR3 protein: CASSLGRYQETQYF. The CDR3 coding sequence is TGCGCCAGCAGCTTGGGCAGGTACCAAGAGACCCAGTACTTC.

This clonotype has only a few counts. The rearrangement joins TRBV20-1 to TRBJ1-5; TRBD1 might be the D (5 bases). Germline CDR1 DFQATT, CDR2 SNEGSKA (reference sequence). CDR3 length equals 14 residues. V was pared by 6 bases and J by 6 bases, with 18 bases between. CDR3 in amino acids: CSAPAGRAGQPQHF. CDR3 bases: TGCAGTGCCCCTGCCGGCAGGGCCGGTCAGCCCCAGCATTTT.

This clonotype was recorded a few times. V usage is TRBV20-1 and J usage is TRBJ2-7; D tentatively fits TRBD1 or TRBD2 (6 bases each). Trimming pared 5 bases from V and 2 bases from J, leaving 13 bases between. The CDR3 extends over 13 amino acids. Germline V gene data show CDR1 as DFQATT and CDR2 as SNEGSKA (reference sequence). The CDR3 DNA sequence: TGCAGTGCTCTACCCGGGGGCACCTACGAGCAGTACTTC. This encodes CSALPGGTYEQYF.

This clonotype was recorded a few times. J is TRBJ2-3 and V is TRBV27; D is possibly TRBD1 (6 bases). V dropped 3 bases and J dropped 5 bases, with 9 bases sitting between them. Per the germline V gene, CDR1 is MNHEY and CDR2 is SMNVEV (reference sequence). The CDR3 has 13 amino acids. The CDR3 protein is CASSFQQGDTQYF. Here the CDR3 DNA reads TGTGCCAGCAGTTTCCAACAGGGAGATACGCAGTATTTT.

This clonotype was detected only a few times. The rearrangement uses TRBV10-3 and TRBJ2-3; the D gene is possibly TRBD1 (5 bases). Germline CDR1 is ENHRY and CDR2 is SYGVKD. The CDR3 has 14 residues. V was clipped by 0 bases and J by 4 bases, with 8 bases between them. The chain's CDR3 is CAISESGAADTQYF. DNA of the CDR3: TGTGCCATCAGTGAGTCAGGGGCCGCAGATACGCAGTATTTT.

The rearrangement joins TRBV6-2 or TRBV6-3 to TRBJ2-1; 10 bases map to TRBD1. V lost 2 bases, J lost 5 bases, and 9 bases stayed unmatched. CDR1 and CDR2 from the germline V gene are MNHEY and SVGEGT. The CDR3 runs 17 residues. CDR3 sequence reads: CASSYNPDRGQNNEQFF. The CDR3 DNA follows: TGTGCCAGCAGTTACAACCCAGACAGGGGGCAGAACAATGAGCAGTTCTTC.

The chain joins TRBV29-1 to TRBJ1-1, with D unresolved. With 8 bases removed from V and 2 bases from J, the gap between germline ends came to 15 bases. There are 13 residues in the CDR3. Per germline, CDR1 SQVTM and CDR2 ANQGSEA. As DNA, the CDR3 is TGCAGCACCCTGTCTAGAGTTAACACTGAAGCTTTCTTT. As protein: CSTLSRVNTEAFF.

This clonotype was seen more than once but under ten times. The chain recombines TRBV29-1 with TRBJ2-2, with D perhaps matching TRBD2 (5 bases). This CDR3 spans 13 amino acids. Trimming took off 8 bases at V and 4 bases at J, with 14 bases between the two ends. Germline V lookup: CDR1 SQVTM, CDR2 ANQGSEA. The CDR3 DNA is TGCAGCTACCGAGGGCATGGCACCGGGGAGCTGTTTTTT. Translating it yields CSYRGHGTGELFF.

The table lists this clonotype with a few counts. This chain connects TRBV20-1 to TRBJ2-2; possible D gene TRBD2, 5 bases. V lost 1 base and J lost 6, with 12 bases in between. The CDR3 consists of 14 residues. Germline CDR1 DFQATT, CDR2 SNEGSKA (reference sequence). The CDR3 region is CSARVGGRSGELFF. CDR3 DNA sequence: TGCAGTGCTAGAGTAGGTGGGAGATCCGGGGAGCTGTTTTTT.

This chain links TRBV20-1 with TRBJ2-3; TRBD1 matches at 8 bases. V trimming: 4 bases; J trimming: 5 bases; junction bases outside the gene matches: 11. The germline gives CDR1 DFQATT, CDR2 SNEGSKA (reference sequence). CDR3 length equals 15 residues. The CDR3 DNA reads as TGCAGTGCTAACTTCGGACAGGGAGGTAGAGATACGCAGTATTTT. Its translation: CSANFGQGGRDTQYF.

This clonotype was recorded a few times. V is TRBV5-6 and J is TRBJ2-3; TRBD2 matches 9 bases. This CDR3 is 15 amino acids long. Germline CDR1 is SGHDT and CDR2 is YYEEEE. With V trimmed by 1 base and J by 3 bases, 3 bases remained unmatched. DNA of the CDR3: TGTGCCAGCAGCTTGTGGCTAGCGGGGACAGATACGCAGTATTTT. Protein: CASSLWLAGTDTQYF.

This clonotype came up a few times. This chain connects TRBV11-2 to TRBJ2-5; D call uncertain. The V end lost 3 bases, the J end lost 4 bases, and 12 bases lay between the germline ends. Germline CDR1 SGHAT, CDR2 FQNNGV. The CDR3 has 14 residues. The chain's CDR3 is CASSFRGRAETQYF. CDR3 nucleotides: TGTGCCAGCAGCTTTCGCGGTCGCGCAGAGACCCAGTACTTC. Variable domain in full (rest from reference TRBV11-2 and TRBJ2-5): EAGVAQSPRYKIIEKRQSVAFWCNPISGHATLYWYQQILGQGPKLLIQFQNNGVVDDSQLPKDRFSAERLKGVDSTLKIQPAKLEDSAVYLCASSFRGRAETQYFGPGTRLLVL.

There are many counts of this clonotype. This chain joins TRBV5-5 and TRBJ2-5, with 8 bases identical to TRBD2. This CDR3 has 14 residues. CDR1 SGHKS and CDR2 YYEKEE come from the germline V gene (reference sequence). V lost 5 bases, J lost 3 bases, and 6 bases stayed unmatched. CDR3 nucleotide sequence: TGTGCCAGCAGGGCCGGGACTAGAGAAGAGACCCAGTACTTC. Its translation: CASRAGTREETQYF.

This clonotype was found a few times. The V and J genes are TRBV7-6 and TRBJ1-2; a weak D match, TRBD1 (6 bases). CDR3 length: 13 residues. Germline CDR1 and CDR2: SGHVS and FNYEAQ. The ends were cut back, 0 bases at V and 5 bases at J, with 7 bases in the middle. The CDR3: CASSLAGQYGYTF. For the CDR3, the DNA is TGTGCCAGCAGCTTAGCTGGACAGTATGGCTACACCTTC. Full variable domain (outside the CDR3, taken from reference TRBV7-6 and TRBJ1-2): GAGVSQSPRYKVTKRGQDVALRCDPISGHVSLYWYRQALGQGPEFLTYFNYEAQQDKSGLPNDRFSAERPEGSISTLTIQRTEQRDSAMYRCASSLAGQYGYTFGSGTRLTVV.

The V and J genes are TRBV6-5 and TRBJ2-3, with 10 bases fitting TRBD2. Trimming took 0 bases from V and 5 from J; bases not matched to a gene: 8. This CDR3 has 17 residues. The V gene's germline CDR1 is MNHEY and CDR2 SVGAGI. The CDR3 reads CASSYSGLAGVQDTQYF. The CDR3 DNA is TGTGCCAGCAGTTACTCCGGCCTAGCGGGAGTTCAAGATACGCAGTATTTT.

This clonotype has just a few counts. In DNA form, the CDR3 reads TGTGCCAGCAGGACGTTGAAGGCTAGCGGATACAATGAGCAGTTCTTC. It encodes CASRTLKASGYNEQFF. The J gene is TRBJ2-1, the V gene TRBV6-1; the match to TRBD2 covers 7 bases. Germline V gives CDR1 MNHNS, CDR2 SASEGT. CDR3 length: 16 amino acids. V lost 6 bases and J lost 4; bases outside the gene matches: 12.

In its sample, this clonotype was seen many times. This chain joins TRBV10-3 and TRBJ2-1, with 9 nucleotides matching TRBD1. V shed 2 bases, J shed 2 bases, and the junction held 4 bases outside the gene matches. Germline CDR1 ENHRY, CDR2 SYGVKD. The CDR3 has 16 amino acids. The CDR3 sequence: CAISEATGGAYNEQFF. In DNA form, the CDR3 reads TGTGCCATCAGTGAGGCTACAGGGGGCGCCTACAATGAGCAGTTCTTC.

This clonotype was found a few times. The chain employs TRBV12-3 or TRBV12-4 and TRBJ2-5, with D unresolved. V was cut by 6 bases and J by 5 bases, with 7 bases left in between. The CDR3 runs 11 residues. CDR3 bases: TGTGCCAGCAGAAATGTGGAGACCCAGTACTTC. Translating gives CASRNVETQYF.

The CDR3: CASSWGRGEQYF. In DNA, the CDR3 is TGTGCCAGCAGTTGGGGCAGGGGAGAGCAGTACTTC. The V call is TRBV12-3 or TRBV12-4, the J call TRBJ2-7; tentatively, D is TRBD1 (6 bases). Between the trimmed V and J ends, which lost 4 bases and 7 bases, there was a span of 11 bases. This CDR3 is built from 12 residues.